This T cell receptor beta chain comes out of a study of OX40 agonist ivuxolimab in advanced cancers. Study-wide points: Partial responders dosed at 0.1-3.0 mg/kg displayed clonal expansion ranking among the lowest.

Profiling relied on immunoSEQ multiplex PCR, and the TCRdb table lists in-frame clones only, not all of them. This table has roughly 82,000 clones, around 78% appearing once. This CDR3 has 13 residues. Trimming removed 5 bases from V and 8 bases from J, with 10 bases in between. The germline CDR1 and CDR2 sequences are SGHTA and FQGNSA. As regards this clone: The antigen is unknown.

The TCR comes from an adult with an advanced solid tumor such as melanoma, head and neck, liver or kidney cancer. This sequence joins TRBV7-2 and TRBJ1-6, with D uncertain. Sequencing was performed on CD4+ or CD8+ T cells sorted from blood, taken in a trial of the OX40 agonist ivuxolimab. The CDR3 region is CASSATLYSPLHF. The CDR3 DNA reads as TGTGCCAGCAGCGCGACTTTGTATTCACCCCTCCACTTT.